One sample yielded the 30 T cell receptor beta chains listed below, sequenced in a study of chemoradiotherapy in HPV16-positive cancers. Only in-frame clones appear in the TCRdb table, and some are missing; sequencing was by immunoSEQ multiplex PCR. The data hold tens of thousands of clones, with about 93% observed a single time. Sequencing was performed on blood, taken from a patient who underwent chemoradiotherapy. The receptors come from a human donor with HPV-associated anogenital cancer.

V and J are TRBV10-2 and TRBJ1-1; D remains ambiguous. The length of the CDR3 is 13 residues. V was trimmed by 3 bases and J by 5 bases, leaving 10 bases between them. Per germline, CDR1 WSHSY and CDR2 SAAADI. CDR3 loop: CASSDWGGTEAFF. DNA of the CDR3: TGCGCCAGCAGTGACTGGGGTGGGACTGAAGCTTTCTTT.

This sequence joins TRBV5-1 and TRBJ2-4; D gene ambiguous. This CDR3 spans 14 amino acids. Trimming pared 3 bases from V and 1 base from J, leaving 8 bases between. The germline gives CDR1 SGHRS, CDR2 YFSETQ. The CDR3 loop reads CASSYEPAKNIQYF. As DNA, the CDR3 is TGCGCCAGCAGCTATGAGCCTGCCAAAAACATTCAGTACTTC.

CDR3 coding DNA: TGTGCCAGCAGTTCCGGGGACACCCTTAATGAAAAACTGTTTTTT. Encoded protein: CASSSGDTLNEKLFF. V is TRBV6-6 and J is TRBJ1-4, with a possible D match to TRBD1 (6 bases). The CDR3 has 15 amino acids. The germline V gene encodes CDR1 MNHNY and CDR2 SVGAGI (reference sequence). The V end was cut by 4 bases, the J end by 4 bases, with 13 bases between.

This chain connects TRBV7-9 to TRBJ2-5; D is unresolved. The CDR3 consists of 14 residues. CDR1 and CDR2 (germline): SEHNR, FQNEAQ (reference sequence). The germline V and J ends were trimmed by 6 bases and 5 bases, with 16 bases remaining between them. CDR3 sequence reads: CASSPQLGRETQYF. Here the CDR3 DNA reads TGTGCCAGCAGTCCCCAGCTGGGCCGGGAGACCCAGTACTTC.

This chain's CDR3 is CASRPGLAGQYF. CDR3 DNA sequence: TGTGCCAGCAGGCCGGGACTAGCGGGACAGTATTTT. The genes are TRBV7-9 and TRBJ2-3; 13 positions match TRBD2. The J segment lost 12 bases and the V segment lost 6 bases, leaving 3 bases of the junction unmatched. The V gene's germline CDR1 is SEHNR and CDR2 FQNEAQ (reference sequence). The CDR3 loop spans 12 amino acids.

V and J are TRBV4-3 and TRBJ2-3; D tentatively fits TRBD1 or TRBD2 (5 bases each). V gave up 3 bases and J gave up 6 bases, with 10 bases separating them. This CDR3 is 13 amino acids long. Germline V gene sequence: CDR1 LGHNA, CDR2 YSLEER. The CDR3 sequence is CASSQGREDTQYF. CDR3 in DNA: TGCGCCAGCAGCCAGGGCAGGGAGGATACGCAGTATTTT.

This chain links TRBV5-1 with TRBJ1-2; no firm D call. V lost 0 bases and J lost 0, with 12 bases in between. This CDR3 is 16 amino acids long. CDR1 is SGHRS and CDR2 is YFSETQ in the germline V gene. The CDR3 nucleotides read TGCGCCAGCAGCTTGGGACGGGCAGATGCTAACTATGGCTACACCTTC. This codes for CASSLGRADANYGYTF.

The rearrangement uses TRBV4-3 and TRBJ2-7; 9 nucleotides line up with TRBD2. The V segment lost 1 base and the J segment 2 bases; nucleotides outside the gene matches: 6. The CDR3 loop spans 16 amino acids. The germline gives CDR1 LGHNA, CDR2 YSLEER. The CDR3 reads CASSQGWLAGTYEQYF. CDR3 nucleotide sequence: TGCGCCAGCAGCCAAGGTTGGCTAGCGGGAACCTACGAGCAGTACTTC.

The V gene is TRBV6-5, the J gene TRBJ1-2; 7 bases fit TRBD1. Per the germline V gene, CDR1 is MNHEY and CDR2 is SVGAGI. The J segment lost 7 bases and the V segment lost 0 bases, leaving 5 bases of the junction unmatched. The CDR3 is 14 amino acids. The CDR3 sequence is CASSYSTGRGGYTF. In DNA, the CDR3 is TGTGCCAGCAGTTACTCGACAGGGAGAGGTGGCTACACCTTC.

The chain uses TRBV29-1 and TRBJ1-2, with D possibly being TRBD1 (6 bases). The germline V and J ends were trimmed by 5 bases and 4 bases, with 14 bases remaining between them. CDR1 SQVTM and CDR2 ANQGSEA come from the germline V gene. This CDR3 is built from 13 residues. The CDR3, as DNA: TGCAGCGTTTCCCTGACAGGACGCTATGGCTACACCTTC. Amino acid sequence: CSVSLTGRYGYTF.

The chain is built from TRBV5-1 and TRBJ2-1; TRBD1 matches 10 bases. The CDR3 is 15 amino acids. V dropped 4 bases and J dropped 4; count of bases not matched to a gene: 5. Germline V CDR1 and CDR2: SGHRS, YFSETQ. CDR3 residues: CASSGGDRGYNEQFF. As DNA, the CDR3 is TGCGCCAGCAGCGGAGGGGACAGGGGTTACAATGAGCAGTTCTTC. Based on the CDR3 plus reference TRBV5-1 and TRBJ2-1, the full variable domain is KAGVTQTPRYLIKTRGQQVTLSCSPISGHRSVSWYQQTPGQGLQFLFEYFSETQRNKGNFPGRFSGRQFSNSRSEMNVSTLELGDSALYLCASSGGDRGYNEQFFGPGTRLTVL.

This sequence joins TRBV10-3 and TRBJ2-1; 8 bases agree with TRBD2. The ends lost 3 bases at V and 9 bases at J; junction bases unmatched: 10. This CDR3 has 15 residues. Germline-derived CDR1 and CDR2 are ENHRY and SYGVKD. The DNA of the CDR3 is TGTGCCATCAGTGATGGGAGCGGGAGAACGGCTGAGCAGTTCTTC. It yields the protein CAISDGSGRTAEQFF.

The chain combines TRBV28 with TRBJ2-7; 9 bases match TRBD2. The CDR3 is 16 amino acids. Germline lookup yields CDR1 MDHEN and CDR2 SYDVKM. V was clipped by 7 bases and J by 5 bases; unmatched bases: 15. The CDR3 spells CASTPLVRREGHEQYF. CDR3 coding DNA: TGTGCCAGCACCCCGCTGGTTAGGCGGGAGGGCCACGAGCAGTACTTC.

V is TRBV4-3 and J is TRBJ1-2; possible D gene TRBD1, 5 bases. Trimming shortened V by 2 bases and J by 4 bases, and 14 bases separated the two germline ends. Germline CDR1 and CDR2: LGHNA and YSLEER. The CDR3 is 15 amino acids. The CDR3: CASSQLPQGGYGYTF. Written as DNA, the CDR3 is TGCGCCAGCAGCCAACTACCCCAGGGTGGCTATGGCTACACCTTC.

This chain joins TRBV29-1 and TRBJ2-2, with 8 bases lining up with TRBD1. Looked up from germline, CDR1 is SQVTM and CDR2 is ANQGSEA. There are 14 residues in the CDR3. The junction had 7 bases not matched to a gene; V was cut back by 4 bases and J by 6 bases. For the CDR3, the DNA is TGCAGCGTTGCGCCCAGGGGGCGCCCCGGGGAGCTGTTTTTT. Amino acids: CSVAPRGRPGELFF.

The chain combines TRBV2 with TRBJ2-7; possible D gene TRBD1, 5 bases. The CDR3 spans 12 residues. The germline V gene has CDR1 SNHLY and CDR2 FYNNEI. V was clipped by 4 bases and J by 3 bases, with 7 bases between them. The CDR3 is CASSGDSYEQYF. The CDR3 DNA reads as TGTGCCAGCAGTGGAGACAGCTACGAGCAGTACTTC. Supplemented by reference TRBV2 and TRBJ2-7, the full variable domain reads EPEVTQTPSHQVTQMGQEVILRCVPISNHLYFYWYRQILGQKVEFLVSFYNNEISEKSEIFDDQFSVERPDGSNFTLKIRSTKLEDSAMYFCASSGDSYEQYFGPGTRLTVT.

The CDR3 loop reads CAISELGDSGANVLTF. The CDR3 DNA follows: TGTGCCATCAGTGAGTTGGGGGACTCTGGGGCCAACGTCCTGACTTTC. V and J are TRBV10-3 and TRBJ2-6, with D perhaps assigned TRBD1 or TRBD2 (5 bases each). Germline values: CDR1 ENHRY, CDR2 SYGVKD. Trimming pared 1 base from V and 0 bases from J, leaving 7 bases between. The CDR3 extends over 16 amino acids.

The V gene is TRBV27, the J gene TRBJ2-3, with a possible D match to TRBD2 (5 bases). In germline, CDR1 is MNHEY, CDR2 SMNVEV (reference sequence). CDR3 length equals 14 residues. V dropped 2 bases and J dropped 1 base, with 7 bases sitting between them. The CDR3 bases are TGTGCCAGCAGTTTACTGGGAGGCACAGATACGCAGTATTTT. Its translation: CASSLLGGTDTQYF.

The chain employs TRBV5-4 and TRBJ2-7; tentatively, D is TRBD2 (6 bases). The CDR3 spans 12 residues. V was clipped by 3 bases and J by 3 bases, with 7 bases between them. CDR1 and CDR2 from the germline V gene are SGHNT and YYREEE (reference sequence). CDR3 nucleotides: TGTGCCAGCAGCTGGGGAGGCTACGAGCAGTACTTC. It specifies CASSWGGYEQYF.

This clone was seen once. The CDR3 DNA sequence: TGTGCCAGTAGTATCCTAGCGGGCCGGCCCTACAATGAGCAGTTCTTC. Its protein product is CASSILAGRPYNEQFF. The V and J genes are TRBV19 and TRBJ2-1; 8 bases agree with TRBD2. The junction had 6 bases not matched to a gene; V was cut back by 3 bases and J by 2 bases. CDR3 length equals 16 residues. CDR1 is LNHDA, CDR2 SQIVND, per germline (reference sequence).

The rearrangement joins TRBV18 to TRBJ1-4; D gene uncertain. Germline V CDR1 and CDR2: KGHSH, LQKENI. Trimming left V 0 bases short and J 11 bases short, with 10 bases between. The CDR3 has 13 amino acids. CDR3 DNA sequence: TGTGCCAGCTCACCACCTGAGTCGCGGAAACTGTTTTTT. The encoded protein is CASSPPESRKLFF.

In nucleotides, the CDR3 is TGTGCCAGCAGTTTCCAGGGCTACGAGCAGTACTTC. This codes for CASSFQGYEQYF. The chain employs TRBV28 and TRBJ2-7, with D perhaps TRBD1 (5 bases). V was shortened by 3 bases and J by 3 bases, with 6 bases between the two germline ends. Germline lookup yields CDR1 MDHEN and CDR2 SYDVKM. The CDR3 has 12 amino acids.

The CDR3 loop reads CASSRQGTTYEQYF. The CDR3 DNA is TGCGCCAGCAGCCGACAGGGTACAACCTACGAGCAGTACTTC. The chain uses TRBV4-1 and TRBJ2-7, with 7 bases lining up with TRBD1. The CDR3 is made up of 14 amino acids. The V gene end was trimmed by 4 bases and the J gene end by 2 bases; junction bases not matched to a gene: 5. From germline, CDR1 is MGHRA and CDR2 YSYEKL.

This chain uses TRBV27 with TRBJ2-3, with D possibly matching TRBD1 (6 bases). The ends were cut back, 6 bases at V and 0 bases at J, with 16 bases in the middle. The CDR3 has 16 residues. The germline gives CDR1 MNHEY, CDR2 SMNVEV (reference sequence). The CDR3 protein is CASRYQGTVSTDTQYF. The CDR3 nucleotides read TGTGCCAGCAGGTACCAGGGGACGGTAAGCACAGATACGCAGTATTTT.

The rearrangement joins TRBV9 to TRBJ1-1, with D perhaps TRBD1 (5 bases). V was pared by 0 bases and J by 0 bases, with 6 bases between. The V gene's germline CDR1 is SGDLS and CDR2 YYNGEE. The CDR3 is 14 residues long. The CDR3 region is CASSVGDLNTEAFF. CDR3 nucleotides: TGTGCCAGCAGCGTAGGGGACTTGAACACTGAAGCTTTCTTT. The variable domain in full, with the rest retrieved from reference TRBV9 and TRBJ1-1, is DSGVTQTPKHLITATGQRVTLRCSPRSGDLSVYWYQQSLDQGLQFLIQYYNGEERAKGNILERFSAQQFPDLHSELNLSSLELGDSALYFCASSVGDLNTEAFFGQGTRLTVV.

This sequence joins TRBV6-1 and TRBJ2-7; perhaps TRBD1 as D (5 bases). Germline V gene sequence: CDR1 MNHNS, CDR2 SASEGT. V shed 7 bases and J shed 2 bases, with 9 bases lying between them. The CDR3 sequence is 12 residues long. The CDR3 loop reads CASKGVPYEQYF. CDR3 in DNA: TGTGCCAGCAAAGGGGTCCCCTACGAGCAGTACTTC.

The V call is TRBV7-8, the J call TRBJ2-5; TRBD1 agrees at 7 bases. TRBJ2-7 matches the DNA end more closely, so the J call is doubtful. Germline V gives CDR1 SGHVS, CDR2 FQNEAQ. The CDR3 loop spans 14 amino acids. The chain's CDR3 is CASSERDRNYEQYF. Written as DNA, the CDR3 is TGTGCCAGCAGCGAACGGGACAGAAACTACGAGCAGTACTTC.

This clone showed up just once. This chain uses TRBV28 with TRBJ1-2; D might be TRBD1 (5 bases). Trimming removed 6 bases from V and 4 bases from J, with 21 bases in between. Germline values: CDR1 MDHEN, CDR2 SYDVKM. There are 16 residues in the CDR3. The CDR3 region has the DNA TGTGCCAGCAGATTCCGGGGGGAACCGGGACGCTATGGCTACACCTTC. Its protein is CASRFRGEPGRYGYTF.

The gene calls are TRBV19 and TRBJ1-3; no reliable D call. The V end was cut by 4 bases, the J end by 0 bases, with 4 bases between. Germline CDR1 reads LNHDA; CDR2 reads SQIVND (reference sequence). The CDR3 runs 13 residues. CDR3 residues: CASSRYSGNTIYF. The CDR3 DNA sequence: TGTGCCAGTAGTAGATACTCTGGAAACACCATATATTTT.

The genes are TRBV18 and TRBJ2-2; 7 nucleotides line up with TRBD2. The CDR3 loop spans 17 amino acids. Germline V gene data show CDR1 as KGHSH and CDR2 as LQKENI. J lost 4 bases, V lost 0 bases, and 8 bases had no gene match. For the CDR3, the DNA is TGTGCCAGCTCACCACCCTCTAGCGGAGATTTCACCGGGGAGCTGTTTTTT. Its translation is CASSPPSSGDFTGELFF.